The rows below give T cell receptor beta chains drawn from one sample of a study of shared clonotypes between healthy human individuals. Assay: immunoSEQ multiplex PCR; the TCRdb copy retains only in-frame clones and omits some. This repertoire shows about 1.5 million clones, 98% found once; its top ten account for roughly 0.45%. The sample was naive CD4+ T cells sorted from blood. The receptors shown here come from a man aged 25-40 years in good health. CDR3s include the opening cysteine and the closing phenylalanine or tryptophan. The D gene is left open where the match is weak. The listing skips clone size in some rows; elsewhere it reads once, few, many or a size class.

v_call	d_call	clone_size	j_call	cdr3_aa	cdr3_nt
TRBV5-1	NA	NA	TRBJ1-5	CASSLATGVNQPQHF	TGCGCCAGCAGCTTGGCGACAGGCGTCAATCAGCCCCAGCATTTT
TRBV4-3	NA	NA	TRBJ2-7	CASSQDRGYEQYF	TGCGCCAGCAGCCAAGATCGGGGCTACGAGCAGTACTTC
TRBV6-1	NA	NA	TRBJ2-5	CASSEVAGRCPDF	TGTGCCAGCAGTGAAGTGGCAGGAAGATGTCCGGACTTC
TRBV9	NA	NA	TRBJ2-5	CASSRQGHSAQYF	TGTGCCAGCAGTAGGCAGGGGCATTCGGCCCAGTACTTC
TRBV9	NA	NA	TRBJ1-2	CASSVVGGNYGYTF	TGTGCCAGCAGCGTAGTAGGGGGAAACTATGGCTACACCTTC
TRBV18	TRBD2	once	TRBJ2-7	CASSPGPAGDLRDF	TGTGCCAGCTCACCGGGGCCAGCGGGAGATCTAAGGGACTTC
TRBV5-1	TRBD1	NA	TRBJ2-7	CASSLVGQLPGTGNRYEQYF	TGCGCCAGCAGCTTGGTCGGTCAACTTCCCGGGACAGGGAACCGCTACGAGCAGTACTTC
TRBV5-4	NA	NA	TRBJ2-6	CASSLGGTGRAGANVLTF	TGTGCCAGCAGCTTGGGAGGAACAGGACGAGCTGGGGCCAACGTCCTGACTTTC
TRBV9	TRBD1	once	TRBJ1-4	CASSPYRGSRYEKLFF	TGTGCCAGCAGCCCCTACAGGGGATCGCGGTATGAAAAACTGTTTTTT
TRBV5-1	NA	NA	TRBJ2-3	CASSIPLSSTDTQYF	TGCGCCAGCAGCATCCCACTGAGTAGCACAGATACGCAGTATTTT
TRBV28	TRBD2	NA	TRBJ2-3	CASSLSSGSYTDTQYF	TGTGCCAGCAGTTTAAGTAGCGGGAGTTACACAGATACGCAGTATTTT
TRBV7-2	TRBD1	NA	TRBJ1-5	CASSLETGYRQPQHF	TGTGCCAGCAGCCTCGAGACAGGGTATCGTCAGCCCCAGCATTTT
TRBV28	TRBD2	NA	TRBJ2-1	CASSLTGRLAGGNEQFF	TGTGCCAGCAGTCTTACCGGGAGACTAGCGGGAGGAAATGAGCAGTTCTTC
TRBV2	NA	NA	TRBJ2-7	CASSEARYYEQYF	TGTGCCAGCAGTGAAGCGAGGTACTACGAGCAGTACTTC
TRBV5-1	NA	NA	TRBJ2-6	CASSLEGAGANVLTF	TGCGCCAGCAGCTTGGAAGGGGCCGGGGCCAACGTCCTGACTTTC
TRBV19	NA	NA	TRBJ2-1	CASSIVPGSEQFF	TGTGCCAGTAGTATAGTCCCGGGATCTGAGCAGTTCTTC
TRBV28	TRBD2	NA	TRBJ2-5	CASMSPLAGVRFETQYF	TGTGCCAGCATGAGTCCTCTAGCGGGAGTTCGTTTTGAGACCCAGTACTTC
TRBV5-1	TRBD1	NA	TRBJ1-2	CASSLTAPIPGTGGYGYTF	TGCGCCAGCAGCTTAACTGCACCGATCCCCGGGACAGGGGGCTATGGCTACACCTTC
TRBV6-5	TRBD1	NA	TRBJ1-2	CASSYSRQGNYGYTF	TGTGCCAGCAGTTACTCGAGACAGGGGAACTATGGCTACACCTTC
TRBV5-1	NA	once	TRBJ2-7	CASSFASGVGSYEQYF	TGCGCCAGCAGCTTTGCGAGCGGAGTTGGGTCCTACGAGCAGTACTTC
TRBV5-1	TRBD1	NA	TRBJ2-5	CASSPMGQQIQETQYF	TGCGCCAGCAGCCCCATGGGACAGCAGATCCAAGAGACCCAGTACTTC
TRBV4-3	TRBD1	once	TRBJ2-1	CASSQAIGDRAYNEQFF	TGCGCCAGCAGCCAAGCGATCGGGGACAGGGCCTACAATGAGCAGTTCTTC
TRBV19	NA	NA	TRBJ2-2	CASSFGQGGSGELFF	TGTGCCAGTAGTTTCGGCCAGGGTGGGTCGGGGGAGCTGTTTTTT
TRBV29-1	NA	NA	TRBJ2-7	CSVGGRQSYEQYF	TGCAGCGTTGGGGGCAGACAATCCTACGAGCAGTACTTC
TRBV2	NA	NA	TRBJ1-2	CASNSLVAPYGYTF	TGTGCCAGCAATTCGCTAGTGGCCCCTTATGGCTACACCTTC
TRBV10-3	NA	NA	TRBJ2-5	CASRGGAGSQETQYF	TGTGCCAGCCGAGGGGGAGCGGGCTCCCAAGAGACCCAGTACTTC
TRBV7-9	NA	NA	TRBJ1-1	CASSPRVNTEAFF	TGTGCCAGCAGCCCAAGGGTGAACACTGAAGCTTTCTTT
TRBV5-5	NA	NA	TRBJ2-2	CASSWGPRTGELFF	TGTGCCAGCAGCTGGGGACCCAGGACCGGGGAGCTGTTTTTT
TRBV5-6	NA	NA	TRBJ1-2	CASTMGGNRFGYTF	TGTGCCAGCACAATGGGGGGTAATCGGTTCGGCTACACCTTC
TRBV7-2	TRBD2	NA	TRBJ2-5	CASSLSRGETQYF	TGTGCCAGCAGCTTATCGCGGGGGGAGACCCAGTACTTC
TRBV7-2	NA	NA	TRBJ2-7	CASSQTTHEQYF	TGTGCCAGCAGCCAGACTACCCACGAGCAGTACTTC
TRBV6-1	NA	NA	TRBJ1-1	CASSPLLGANTEAFF	TGTGCCAGCAGTCCGCTTCTGGGGGCGAACACTGAAGCTTTCTTT
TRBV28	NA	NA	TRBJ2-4	CASIDPGRENIQYF	TGTGCCAGCATCGACCCCGGCAGGGAAAACATTCAGTACTTC
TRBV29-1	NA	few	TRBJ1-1	CSVQEAEAFF	TGCAGCGTCCAGGAAGCTGAAGCTTTCTTT
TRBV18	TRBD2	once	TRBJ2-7	CASSPGLAGEKRYEQYF	TGTGCCAGCTCACCGGGGCTAGCGGGCGAGAAACGCTACGAGCAGTACTTC
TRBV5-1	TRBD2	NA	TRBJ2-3	CASSLVAGAGDTQYF	TGCGCCAGCAGCTTGGTAGCGGGAGCGGGGGATACGCAGTATTTT
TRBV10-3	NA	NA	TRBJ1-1	CAISESGDTEAFF	TGTGCCATCAGTGAGTCAGGGGATACTGAAGCTTTCTTT
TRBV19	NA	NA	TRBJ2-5	CASSQGPERETQYF	TGTGCCAGTAGCCAGGGACCGGAGAGGGAGACCCAGTACTTC
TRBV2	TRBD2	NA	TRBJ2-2	CASGSGRLPGELFF	TGTGCCAGCGGTAGCGGGAGATTGCCCGGGGAGCTGTTTTTT
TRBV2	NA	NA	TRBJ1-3	CAILAGSALFTAGNTIYF	TGTGCCATCTTAGCCGGGTCAGCCCTCTTTACGGCGGGAAACACCATATATTTT